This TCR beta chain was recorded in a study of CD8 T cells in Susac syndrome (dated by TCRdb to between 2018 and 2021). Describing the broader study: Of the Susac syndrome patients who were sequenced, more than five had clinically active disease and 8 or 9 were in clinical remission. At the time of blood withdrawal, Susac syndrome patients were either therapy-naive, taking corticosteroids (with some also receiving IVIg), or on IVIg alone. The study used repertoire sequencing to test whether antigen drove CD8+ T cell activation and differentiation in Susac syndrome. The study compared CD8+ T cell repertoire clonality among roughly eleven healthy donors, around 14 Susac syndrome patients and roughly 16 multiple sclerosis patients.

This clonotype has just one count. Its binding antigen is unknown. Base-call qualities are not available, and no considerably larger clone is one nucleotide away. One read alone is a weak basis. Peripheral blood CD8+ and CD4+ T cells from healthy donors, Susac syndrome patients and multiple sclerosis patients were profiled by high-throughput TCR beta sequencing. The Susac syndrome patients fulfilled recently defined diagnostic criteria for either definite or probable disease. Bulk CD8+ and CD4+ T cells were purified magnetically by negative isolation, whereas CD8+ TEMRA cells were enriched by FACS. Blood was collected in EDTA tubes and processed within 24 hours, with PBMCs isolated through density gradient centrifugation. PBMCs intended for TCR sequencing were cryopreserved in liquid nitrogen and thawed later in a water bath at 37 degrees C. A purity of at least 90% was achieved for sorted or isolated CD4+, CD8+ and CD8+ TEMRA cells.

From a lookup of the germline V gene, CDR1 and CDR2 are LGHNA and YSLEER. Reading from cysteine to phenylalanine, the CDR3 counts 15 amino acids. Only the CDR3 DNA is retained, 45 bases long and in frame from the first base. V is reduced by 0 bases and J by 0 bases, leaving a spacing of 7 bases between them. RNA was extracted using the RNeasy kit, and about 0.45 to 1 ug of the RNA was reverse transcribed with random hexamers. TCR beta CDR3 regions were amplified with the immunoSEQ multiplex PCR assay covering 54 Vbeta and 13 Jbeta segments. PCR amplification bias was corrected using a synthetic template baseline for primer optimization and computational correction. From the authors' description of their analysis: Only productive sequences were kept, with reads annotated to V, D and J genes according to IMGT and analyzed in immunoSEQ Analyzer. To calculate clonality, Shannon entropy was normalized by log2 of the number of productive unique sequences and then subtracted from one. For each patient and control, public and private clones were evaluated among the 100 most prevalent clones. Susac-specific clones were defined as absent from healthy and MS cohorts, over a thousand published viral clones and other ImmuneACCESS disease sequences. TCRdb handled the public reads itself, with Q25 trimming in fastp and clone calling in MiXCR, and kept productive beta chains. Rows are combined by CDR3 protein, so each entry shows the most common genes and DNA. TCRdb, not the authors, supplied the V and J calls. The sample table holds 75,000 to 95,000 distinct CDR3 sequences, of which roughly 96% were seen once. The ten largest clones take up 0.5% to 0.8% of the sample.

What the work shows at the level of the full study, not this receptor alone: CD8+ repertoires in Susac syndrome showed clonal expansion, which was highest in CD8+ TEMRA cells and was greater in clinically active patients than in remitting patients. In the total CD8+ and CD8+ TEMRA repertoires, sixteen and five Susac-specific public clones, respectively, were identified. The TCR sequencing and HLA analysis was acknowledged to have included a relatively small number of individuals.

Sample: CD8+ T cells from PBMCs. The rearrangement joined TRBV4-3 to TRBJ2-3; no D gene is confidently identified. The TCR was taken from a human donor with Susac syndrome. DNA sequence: TGCGCCAGCAGCCAAGATGTAACTAGCACAGATACGCAGTATTTT. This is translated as CASSQDVTSTDTQYF.